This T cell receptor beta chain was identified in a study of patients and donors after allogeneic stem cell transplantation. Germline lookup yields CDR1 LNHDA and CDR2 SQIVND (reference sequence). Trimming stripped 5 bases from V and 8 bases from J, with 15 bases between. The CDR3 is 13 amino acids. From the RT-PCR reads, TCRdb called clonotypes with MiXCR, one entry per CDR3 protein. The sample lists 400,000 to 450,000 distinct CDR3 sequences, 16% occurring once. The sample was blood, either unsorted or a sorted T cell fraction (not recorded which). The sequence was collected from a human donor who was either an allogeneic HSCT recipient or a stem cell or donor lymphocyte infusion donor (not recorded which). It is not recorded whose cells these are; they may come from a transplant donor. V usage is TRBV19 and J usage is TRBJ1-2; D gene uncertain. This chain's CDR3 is CASSARRTGGYTF. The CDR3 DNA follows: TGTGCCAGTAGTGCGAGACGGACGGGCGGCTACACCTTC.